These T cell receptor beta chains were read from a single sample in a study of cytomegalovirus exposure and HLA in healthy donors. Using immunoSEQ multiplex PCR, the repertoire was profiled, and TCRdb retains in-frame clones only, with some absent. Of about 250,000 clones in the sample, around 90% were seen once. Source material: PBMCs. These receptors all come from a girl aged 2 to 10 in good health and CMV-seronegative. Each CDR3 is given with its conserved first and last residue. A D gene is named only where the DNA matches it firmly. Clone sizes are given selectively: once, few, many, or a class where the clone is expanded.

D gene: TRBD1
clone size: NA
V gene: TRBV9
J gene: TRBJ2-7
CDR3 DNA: TGTGCCAGCAGCCCGGGACAGGGGGCGCCCGAGCAGTACTTC
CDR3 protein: CASSPGQGAPEQYF

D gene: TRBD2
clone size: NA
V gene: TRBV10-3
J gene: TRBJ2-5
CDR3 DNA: TGTGCCATCAGTCATGCCATTTTAGCGGGAGGTCGGGAGACCCAGTACTTC
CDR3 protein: CAISHAILAGGRETQYF

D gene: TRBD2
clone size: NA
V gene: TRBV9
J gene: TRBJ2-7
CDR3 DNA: TGTGCCAGCGGGGGCGGGGGGGCCTACGAGCAGTACTTC
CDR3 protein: CASGGGGAYEQYF

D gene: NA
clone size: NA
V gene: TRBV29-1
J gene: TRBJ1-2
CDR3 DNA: TGCAGCGTTGACCCGTCCGACAGGGGCTACACCTTC
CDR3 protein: CSVDPSDRGYTF

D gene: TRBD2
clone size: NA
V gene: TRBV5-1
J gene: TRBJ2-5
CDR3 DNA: TGCGCCAGCAGCGGAGGGACTAGCGGGAGCCAAGAGACCCAGTACTTC
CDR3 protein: CASSGGTSGSQETQYF

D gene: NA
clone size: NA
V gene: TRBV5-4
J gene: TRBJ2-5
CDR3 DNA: TGTGCCAGCAGCCCCGCATTGTCTAGCGTAGAGACCCAGTACTTC
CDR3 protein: CASSPALSSVETQYF

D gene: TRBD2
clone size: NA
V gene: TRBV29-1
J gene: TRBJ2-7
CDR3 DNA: TGCAGCGTTCCTGGACTAGCGGGGACCGAGCAGTACTTC
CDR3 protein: CSVPGLAGTEQYF

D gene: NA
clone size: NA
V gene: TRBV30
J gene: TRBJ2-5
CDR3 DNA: TGTGCCTGGAGTAGAGGGGGCCAAGAGACCCAGTACTTC
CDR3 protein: CAWSRGGQETQYF

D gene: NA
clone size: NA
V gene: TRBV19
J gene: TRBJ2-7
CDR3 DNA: TGTGCCAGTAGTAATCGACAGTCGAGCTCCTACGAGCAGTACTTC
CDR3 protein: CASSNRQSSSYEQYF

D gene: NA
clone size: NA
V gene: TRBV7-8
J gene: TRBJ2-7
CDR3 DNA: TGTGCCAGCAGCTTATTCGGGGAGACAGGCTACGAGCAGTACTTC
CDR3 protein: CASSLFGETGYEQYF

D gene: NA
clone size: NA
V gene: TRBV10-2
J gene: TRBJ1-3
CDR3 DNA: TGCGCCAGCAGTGGACTGAACTCTGGAAACACCATATATTTT
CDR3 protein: CASSGLNSGNTIYF

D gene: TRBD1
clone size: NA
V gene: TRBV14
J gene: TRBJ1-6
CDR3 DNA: TGTGCCAGCAGGGACAGGCGGGGGGGTAATTCACCCCTCCACTTT
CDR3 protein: CASRDRRGGNSPLHF

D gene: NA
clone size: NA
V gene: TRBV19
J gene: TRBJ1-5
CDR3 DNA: TGTGCCAGTTCGCCAGGGCCGCCACGCACCAATCAGCCCCAGCATTTT
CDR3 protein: CASSPGPPRTNQPQHF

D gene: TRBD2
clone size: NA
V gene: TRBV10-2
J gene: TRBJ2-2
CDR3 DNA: TGCGCCACGCGGGAGGGACCTAACACCGGGGAGCTGTTTTTT
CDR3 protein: CATREGPNTGELFF

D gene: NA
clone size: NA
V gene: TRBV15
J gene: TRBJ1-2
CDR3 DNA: TGTGCCACCAGCAGAGATCCAGGCATCATGGGTGGCTACACCTTC
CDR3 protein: CATSRDPGIMGGYTF

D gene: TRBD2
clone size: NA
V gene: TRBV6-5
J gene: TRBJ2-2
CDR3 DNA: TGTGCCAGCAGTTATTTGCGGGGGGCGGGCGGGGAGCTGTTTTTT
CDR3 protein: CASSYLRGAGGELFF

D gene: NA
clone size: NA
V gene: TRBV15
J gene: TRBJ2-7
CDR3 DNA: TGTGCCACCAGCACCCCCAGGATCGCCGAGCAGTACTTC
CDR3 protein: CATSTPRIAEQYF

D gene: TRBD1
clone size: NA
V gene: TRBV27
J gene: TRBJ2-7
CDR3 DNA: TGTGCCAGCAGTGCCACCCGGGACAGGGGGTCCTACGAGCAGTACTTC
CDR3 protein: CASSATRDRGSYEQYF

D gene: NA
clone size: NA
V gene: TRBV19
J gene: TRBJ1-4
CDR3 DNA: TGTGCCAGTAGCGTTAATGAAAAACTGTTTTTT
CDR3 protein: CASSVNEKLFF

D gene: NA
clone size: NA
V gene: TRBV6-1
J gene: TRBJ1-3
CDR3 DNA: TGTGCCAGCAGTGAAGGGTGGCGCGGGAGCTCTGGAAACACCATATATTTT
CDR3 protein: CASSEGWRGSSGNTIYF

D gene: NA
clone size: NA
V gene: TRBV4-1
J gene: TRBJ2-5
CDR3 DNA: TGCGCCAGCAGCCAAGTTGACTTTCGGGAGACCCAGTACTTC
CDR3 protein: CASSQVDFRETQYF

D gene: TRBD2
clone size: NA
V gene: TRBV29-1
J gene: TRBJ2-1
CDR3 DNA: TGCAGCGTTGAACTCCGCGGGAGGGCCCTAAATGAGCAGTTCTTC
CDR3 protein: CSVELRGRALNEQFF

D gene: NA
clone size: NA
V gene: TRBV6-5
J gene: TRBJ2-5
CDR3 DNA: TGTGCCAGCAGTAAACAGTACCAAGAGACCCAGCACTTC
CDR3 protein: CASSKQYQETQHF

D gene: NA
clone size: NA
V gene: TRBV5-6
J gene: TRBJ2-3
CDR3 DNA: TGTGCCAGCAGCTTGGCGACAGATACGCAGTATTTT
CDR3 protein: CASSLATDTQYF

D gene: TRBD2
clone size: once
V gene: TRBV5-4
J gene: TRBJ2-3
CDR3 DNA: TGTGCCAGCAGTCTCGAGGGGGTAGCGGGGCCAGATACGCAGTATTTT
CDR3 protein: CASSLEGVAGPDTQYF

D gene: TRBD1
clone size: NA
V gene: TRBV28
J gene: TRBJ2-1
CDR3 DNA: TGTGCCAGCACCACCTCCTGGGACAGGGACGCCTACAATGAGCAGTTCTTC
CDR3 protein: CASTTSWDRDAYNEQFF

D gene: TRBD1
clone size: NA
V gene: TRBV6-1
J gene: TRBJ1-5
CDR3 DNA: TGTGCCAGCAGTTTGGACAGGGGAAGCAATCAGCCCCAGCATTTT
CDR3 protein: CASSLDRGSNQPQHF

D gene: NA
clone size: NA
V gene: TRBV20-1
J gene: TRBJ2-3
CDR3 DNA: TGCAGTGCTCAAGTCACTCATACGCAGTATTTT
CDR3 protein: CSAQVTHTQYF

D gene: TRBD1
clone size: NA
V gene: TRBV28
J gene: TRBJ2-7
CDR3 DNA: TGTGCCAGCAGAAGACCGGGACAGCACAGCTACGAGCAGTACTTC
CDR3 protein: CASRRPGQHSYEQYF

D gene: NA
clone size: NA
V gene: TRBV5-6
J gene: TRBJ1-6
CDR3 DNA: TGTGCCAGCAGCTTTTCAGAAAGCTCCTATAATTCACCCCTCCACTTT
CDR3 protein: CASSFSESSYNSPLHF

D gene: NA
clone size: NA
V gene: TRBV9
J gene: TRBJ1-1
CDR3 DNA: TGTGCCAGCAGCGCCCCCCCAGGGGACACTGAAGCTTTCTTT
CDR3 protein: CASSAPPGDTEAFF

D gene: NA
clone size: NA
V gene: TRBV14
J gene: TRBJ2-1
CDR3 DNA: TGTGCCAGCAGCCCCGGGTTAGCGGAATACAATGAGCAGTTCTTC
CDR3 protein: CASSPGLAEYNEQFF

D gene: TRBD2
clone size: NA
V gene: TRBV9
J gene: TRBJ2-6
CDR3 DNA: TGTGCCAGCAGCGGACAGGAGCGGGGGGGTCCCCGCTCTGGGGCCAACGTCCTGACTTTC
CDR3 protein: CASSGQERGGPRSGANVLTF